The T cell receptor (beta chain) under discussion was sequenced for a study of T-cell memory formation after mild COVID-19. Study-wide context: Each donor largely had its own TCR clusters. Overall study findings and caveats: Contracting CD4+ clones were located mainly in CM and EM, and CD8+ clones in EMRA. Day 15 to 85 contracting clones showed balanced CD4/CD8; later expanders leaned CD4+.

On this clonotype: The antigen is not known.

This CDR3 has 14 residues. Trimming removed 5 bases from V and 13 bases from J, with 20 bases in between. The V gene's germline CDR1 is LNHNV and CDR2 YYDKDF (reference sequence). TCR alpha and TCR beta cDNA libraries carrying sample barcodes and UMIs were produced by 5'RACE using constant-segment primers. Each CDR3 protein gets one entry after TCRdb re-called the 5' RACE reads with MiXCR. Counted here are 250,000 or so distinct CDR3 sequences, 15% to 20% occurring once; the ten biggest clones make up 20% to 25%. The receptor was derived from a man aged 18-30 years who had mild COVID-19 (a few samples of this study predate the infection). Cell type and time point are not known. The chain carries TRBV15 and TRBJ1-4; D is ambiguous. The sequenced sample was PBMCs or a T cell subset sorted from them (not recorded which). The CDR3 DNA follows: TGTGCCACCAGCCCTGAAGGAATTGGTGGTGGACTGTTTTTT. Amino acid sequence: CATSPEGIGGGLFF.